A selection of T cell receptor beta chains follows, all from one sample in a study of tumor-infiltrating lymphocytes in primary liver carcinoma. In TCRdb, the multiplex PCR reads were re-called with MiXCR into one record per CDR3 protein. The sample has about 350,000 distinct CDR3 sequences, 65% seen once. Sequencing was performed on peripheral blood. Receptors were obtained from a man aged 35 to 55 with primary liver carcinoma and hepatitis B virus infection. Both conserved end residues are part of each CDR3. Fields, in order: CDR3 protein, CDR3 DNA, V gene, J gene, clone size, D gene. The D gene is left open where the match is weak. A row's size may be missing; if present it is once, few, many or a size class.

CASSLLGNGQFF,TGTGCTAGCAGCCTACTCGGCAATGGGCAGTTCTTC,TRBV5-5,TRBJ2-1,-,-
CAISDRDRETQYF,TGTGCCATCTCGGACAGGGACCGAGAGACCCAGTACTTC,TRBV10-3,TRBJ2-5,few,TRBD1
CAGSQDTSRDQPQHF,TGCGCCGGTAGCCAAGATACGTCCCGGGATCAGCCCCAGCATTTT,TRBV4-3,TRBJ1-5,once,-
CASSRASLSIGEQYF,TGTGCCAGCAGTAGAGCGTCCCTATCCATCGGCGAGCAGTACTTC,TRBV6-5,TRBJ2-7,many,-
CASSRRTEHYEQYF,TGCGCCAGCAGCCGACGGACAGAGCACTACGAGCAGTACTTC,TRBV4-1,TRBJ2-7,few,-
CASSLDGGTYEQYF,TGTGCCAGCAGCTTAGATGGCGGGACCTACGAGCAGTACTTC,TRBV11-2,TRBJ2-7,many,-
CASDQGNEQFF,TGCGCCAGCGACCAAGGCAATGAGCAGTTCTTC,TRBV10-2,TRBJ2-1,few,-
CASSLVQGGTGTFF,TGTGCCAGCAGCTTAGTACAGGGGGGAACTGGAACTTTCTTT,TRBV11-2,TRBJ1-1,-,TRBD1
CASSLPDSEGRLFF,TGTGCCAGCAGCCTACCAGACAGCGAGGGAAGACTGTTTTTT,TRBV5-4,TRBJ1-4,-,-
CASSLDRSSTDTQYF,TGTGCCAGCAGTTTGGACAGGAGTAGCACAGATACGCAGTATTTT,TRBV6-6,TRBJ2-3,-,TRBD1
CASSQGAGGVGENQYF,TGTGCCAGCAGCCAAGGGGCCGGTGGGGTCGGGGAGAACCAGTACTTC,TRBV14,TRBJ2-5,-,-
CASSKWLAVETQYF,TGTGCCAGCAGCAAATGGCTAGCGGTAGAGACCCAGTACTTC,TRBV11-1,TRBJ2-5,-,TRBD2
CASSSGTGVGGYTF,TGTGCCAGCAGTTCAGGGACAGGGGTCGGAGGCTACACCTTC,TRBV28,TRBJ1-2,-,TRBD1
CASSAQQTYSNQPQHF,TGCGCCAGCAGCGCTCAACAGACTTATAGCAATCAGCCCCAGCATTTT,TRBV4-1,TRBJ1-5,many,-
CASSRGGTPYEQYF,TGTGCCAGCAGTCGAGGAGGGACACCCTACGAGCAGTACTTC,TRBV11-2,TRBJ2-7,many,-
CASSAREPGQGAYEQYF,TGTGCCAGCAGTGCCCGAGAGCCGGGACAGGGGGCCTACGAGCAGTACTTC,TRBV6-1,TRBJ2-7,many,TRBD1
CASSSELLWVVQETQYF,TGTGCCAGCAGTTCTGAATTATTGTGGGTGGTCCAAGAGACCCAGTACTTC,TRBV6-6,TRBJ2-5,-,-
CASGSAEGPGGGYTF,TGTGCCAGCGGCTCAGCAGAGGGACCCGGGGGTGGCTACACCTTC,TRBV12-3/TRBV12-4,TRBJ1-2,-,-
CSVRERDSPETRYF,TGCAGCGTTAGGGAGCGGGATAGCCCAGAGACCCGGTACTTT,TRBV29-1,TRBJ2-5,-,TRBD2
CASSEVQGARGRQYF,TGTGCCAGCAGCGAGGTCCAAGGGGCCCGAGGAAGGCAGTACTTC,TRBV12-3/TRBV12-4,TRBJ2-7,many,-
CASSSRTSVRAYEQYF,TGTGCCAGTAGTTCTCGGACTAGCGTGAGAGCGTACGAGCAGTACTTC,TRBV19,TRBJ2-7,-,TRBD2
CSVETTSGSFISEQFF,TGCAGCGTTGAAACGACTAGCGGGAGCTTTATTAGTGAGCAGTTCTTC,TRBV29-1,TRBJ2-1,many,TRBD2
CASSLRRTGSHDEQFF,TGTGCCAGCAGCTTGCGCCGGACAGGGTCCCACGATGAGCAGTTCTTC,TRBV5-6,TRBJ2-1,-,TRBD1
CAGSLRGISYNERFF,TGTGCCGGCAGCTTACGCGGGATCTCCTACAATGAGCGGTTCTTC,TRBV11-2,TRBJ2-1,-,-
CASSAEGYTF,TGTGCCAGCAGCGCGGAGGGCTACACCTTC,TRBV7-9,TRBJ1-2,many,-
CASSFQYGYTF,TGTGCCAGCAGTTTTCAATATGGCTACACCTTC,TRBV28,TRBJ1-2,-,-
CANGSTGTGENEQFF,TGTGCCAACGGCTCAACCGGGACAGGGGAAAATGAGCAGTTCTTC,TRBV11-2,TRBJ2-1,once,TRBD1
CASSQDLRAQETQYF,TGCGCCAGCAGCCAAGACCTCAGAGCGCAAGAGACCCAGTACTTC,TRBV4-1,TRBJ2-5,-,-
CASTIGGQGKNEQFF,TGTGCCAGCACCATTGGGGGACAGGGCAAAAATGAGCAGTTCTTC,TRBV6-2/TRBV6-3,TRBJ2-1,many,TRBD1
CASSPGQGFGSSYNEQFF,TGTGCCAGCAGTCCGGGACAGGGGTTCGGGAGCTCCTACAATGAGCAGTTCTTC,TRBV28,TRBJ2-1,-,TRBD1
CASSPSMGAISYNEWSF,TGTGCCAGCAGCCCCTCGATGGGCGCGATTTCCTACAATGAGTGGTCCTTC,TRBV11-3,TRBJ2-1,-,-
CASSLSVPTVNGLRYGEQFF,TGTGCCAGCAGCTTATCTGTTCCGACAGTGAATGGGCTGCGTTATGGTGAGCAGTTCTTC,TRBV11-2,TRBJ2-1,-,-
CAWSGLGPETQYF,TGTGCCTGGAGCGGACTAGGCCCAGAGACCCAGTACTTC,TRBV30,TRBJ2-5,-,TRBD2
CASSLEGTAYGYTF,TGCGCCAGCAGCTTGGAAGGGACGGCCTATGGCTACACCTTC,TRBV5-1,TRBJ1-2,-,-
CASSYSSGPENTIYF,TGTGCCAGCAGTTACTCTTCCGGGCCTGAAAACACCATATATTTT,TRBV6-5,TRBJ1-3,-,-
CASSLLQESKNIQYF,TGTGCCAGCAGTTTACTACAGGAATCCAAAAACATTCAGTACTTC,TRBV28,TRBJ2-4,once,-
CASSERGTTNYGYTF,TGTGCCAGCAGTGAGAGGGGCACGACTAACTATGGCTACACCTTC,TRBV6-4,TRBJ1-2,-,-
CASSERPFDSPLDF,TGTGCCAGTAGTGAACGGCCCTTCGATTCACCCCTCGACTTT,TRBV6-1,TRBJ1-6,-,-
CASTSPPGDQFF,TGCGCCAGCACCTCCCCCCCGGGCGACCAGTTCTTC,TRBV10-2,TRBJ2-1,few,-
CASSHPSTDTQYF,TGTGCCAGCAGTCACCCTAGCACAGATACGCAGTATTTT,TRBV11-2,TRBJ2-3,medium-sized,-
CASSLPMGVSGELFF,TGCGCCAGCAGCCTGCCAATGGGCGTCAGCGGGGAGCTGTTTTTT,TRBV5-1,TRBJ2-2,-,-
CASSYLVMDTQYF,TGTGCCAGCAGTTACTTGGTGATGGATACGCAGTATTTT,TRBV6-6,TRBJ2-3,-,-
CASSLLGGEINMQYF,TGTGCCAGCAGCCTTTTAGGAGGCGAGATTAATATGCAGTATTTT,TRBV11-2,TRBJ2-3,-,-
CASSGGVTGANVLSF,TGCGCCAGCAGTGGGGGGGTGACTGGGGCCAACGTCCTGTCTTTC,TRBV10-2,TRBJ2-6,-,-
CVSSSSTDTQYF,TGTGTCAGCAGTTCCAGCACAGATACGCAGTATTTT,TRBV6-5,TRBJ2-3,-,-
CASSTNNRGHHGELFF,TGTGCCAGCAGCACCAATAACAGGGGGCATCACGGGGAGCTGTTTTTT,TRBV12-3/TRBV12-4,TRBJ2-2,-,TRBD1
CSVEGGARWTEAFF,TGCAGCGTTGAAGGAGGGGCGCGGTGGACTGAAGCTTTCTTT,TRBV29-1,TRBJ1-1,many,-
CSAGDSSVEPQHF,TGCAGCGCTGGGGACAGCAGTGTGGAGCCCCAGCATTTT,TRBV29-1,TRBJ1-5,-,TRBD1
CASSQDSTELYEQFF,TGCGCCAGCAGCCAAGATTCTACGGAGCTTTATGAGCAGTTCTTC,TRBV4-1,TRBJ2-1,many,-